The sequence of this T cell receptor beta chain was determined in a study of tumor-infiltrating lymphocytes in primary liver carcinoma. DNA and RNA were both co-extracted from about 19-30 mg of bulk tissue that had not been sorted. Each of the tumor samples contained in excess of 80% viable tumor cells. Worth noting for this clonotype: The junction does not match germline at one end; this may be a read error.

The CDR3 spans 16 residues. Germline CDR1 reads SQVTM; CDR2 reads ANQGSEA. Synthesis of TCR beta cDNA was carried out from about 540 ng total RNA with a constant-region primer. Employing slightly modified ARM-PCR, three nested multiplex PCR rounds were run, and these gave rise to the TCR beta libraries. Both of the initial two PCR rounds ran for about 11 cycles and employed TRBV1-TRBV30 forward primers alongside a C-beta reverse primer. In TCRdb, the multiplex PCR reads were re-called with MiXCR into one record per CDR3 protein. Among just under 55,000 distinct CDR3 sequences listed, over 65% were seen once.

The sequencing sample was made of liver tumor tissue from sampling region 2. Subset defined: tumor region T2, inferior pole. The receptor was derived from a man in his forties or fifties with primary liver carcinoma and hepatitis B virus infection. The chain links TRBV29-1 to TRBJ1-2; maybe TRBD1 (5 bases). CDR3 sequence reads: CSVVRREGHLNYGYAF. CDR3 nucleotide sequence: TGCAGCGTTGTCCGCCGGGAGGGGCATTTAAACTATGGCTACGCCTTC.